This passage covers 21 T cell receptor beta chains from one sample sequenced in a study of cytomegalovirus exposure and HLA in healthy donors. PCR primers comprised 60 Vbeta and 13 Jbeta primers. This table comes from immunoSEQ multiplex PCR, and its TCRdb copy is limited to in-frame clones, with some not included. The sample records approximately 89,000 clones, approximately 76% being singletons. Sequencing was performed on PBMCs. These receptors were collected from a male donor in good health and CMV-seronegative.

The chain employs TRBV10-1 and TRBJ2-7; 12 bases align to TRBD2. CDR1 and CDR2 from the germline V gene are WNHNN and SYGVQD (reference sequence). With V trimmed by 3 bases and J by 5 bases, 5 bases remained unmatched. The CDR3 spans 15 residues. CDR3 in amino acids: CASSETTSGGNEQYF. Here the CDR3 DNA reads TGCGCCAGCAGTGAAACGACTAGCGGGGGTAACGAGCAGTACTTC.

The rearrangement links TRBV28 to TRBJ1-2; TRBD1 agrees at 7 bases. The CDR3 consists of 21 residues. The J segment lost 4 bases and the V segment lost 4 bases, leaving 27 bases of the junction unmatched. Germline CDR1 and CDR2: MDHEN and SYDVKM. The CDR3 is CASSSRSGVGLQGKGLYGYTF. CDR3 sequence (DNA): TGTGCCAGCAGTTCAAGGTCCGGGGTGGGATTACAGGGGAAGGGGCTCTATGGCTACACCTTC.

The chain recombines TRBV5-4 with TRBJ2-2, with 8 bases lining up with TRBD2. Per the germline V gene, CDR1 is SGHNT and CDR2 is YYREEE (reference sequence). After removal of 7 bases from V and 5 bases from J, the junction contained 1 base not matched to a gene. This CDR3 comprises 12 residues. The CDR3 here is CASREGTGELFF. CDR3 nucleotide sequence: TGTGCCAGCCGGGAGGGGACCGGGGAGCTGTTTTTT.

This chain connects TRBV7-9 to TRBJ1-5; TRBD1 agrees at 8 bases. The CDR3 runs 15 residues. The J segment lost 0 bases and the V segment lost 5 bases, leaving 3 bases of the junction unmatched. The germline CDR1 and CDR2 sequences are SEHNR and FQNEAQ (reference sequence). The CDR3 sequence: CASSPGQDSNQPQHF. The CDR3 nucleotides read TGTGCCAGCAGCCCGGGACAGGATAGCAATCAGCCCCAGCATTTT.

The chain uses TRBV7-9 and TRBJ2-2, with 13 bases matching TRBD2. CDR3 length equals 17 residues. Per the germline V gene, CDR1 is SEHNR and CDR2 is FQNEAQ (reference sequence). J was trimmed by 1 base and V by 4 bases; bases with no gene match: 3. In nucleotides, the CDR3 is TGTGCCAGCAGCTCAAGGACTAGCGGGAGGAACACCGGGGAGCTGTTTTTT. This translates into CASSSRTSGRNTGELFF.

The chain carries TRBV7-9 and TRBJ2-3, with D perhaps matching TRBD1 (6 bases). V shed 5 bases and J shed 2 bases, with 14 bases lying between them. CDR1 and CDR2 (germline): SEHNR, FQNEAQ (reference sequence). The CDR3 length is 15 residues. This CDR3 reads CASSLDRFSTDTQYF. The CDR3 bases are TGTGCCAGCAGCCTTGACAGGTTTTCCACAGATACGCAGTATTTT. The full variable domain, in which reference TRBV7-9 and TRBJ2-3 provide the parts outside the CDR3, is DTGVSQNPRHKITKRGQNVTFRCDPISEHNRLYWYRQTLGQGPEFLTYFQNEAQLEKSRLLSDRFSAERPKGSFSTLEIQRTEQGDSAMYLCASSLDRFSTDTQYFGPGTRLTVL.

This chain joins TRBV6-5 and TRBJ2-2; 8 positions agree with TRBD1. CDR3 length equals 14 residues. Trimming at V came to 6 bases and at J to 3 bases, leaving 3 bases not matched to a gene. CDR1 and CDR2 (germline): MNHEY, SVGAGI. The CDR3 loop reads CASRMDRDTGELFF. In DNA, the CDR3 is TGTGCCAGCAGAATGGACAGGGACACCGGGGAGCTGTTTTTT.

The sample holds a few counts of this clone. Here the CDR3 DNA reads TGTGCCTGGGAGACAGGACTCAACACCGGGGAGCTGTTTTTT. It codes for CAWETGLNTGELFF. The chain employs TRBV30 and TRBJ2-2; possible D gene TRBD1, 6 bases. In germline, CDR1 is GTSNPN, CDR2 SVGIG (reference sequence). The CDR3 extends over 14 amino acids. Trimming cost V 5 bases and J 2 bases, with 12 bases left between them.

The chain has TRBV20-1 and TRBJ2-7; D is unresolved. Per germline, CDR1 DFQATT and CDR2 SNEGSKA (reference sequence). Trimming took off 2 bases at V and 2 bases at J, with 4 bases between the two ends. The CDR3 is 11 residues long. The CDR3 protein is CSARLAYEQYF. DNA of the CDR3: TGCAGTGCTAGACTCGCCTACGAGCAGTACTTC.

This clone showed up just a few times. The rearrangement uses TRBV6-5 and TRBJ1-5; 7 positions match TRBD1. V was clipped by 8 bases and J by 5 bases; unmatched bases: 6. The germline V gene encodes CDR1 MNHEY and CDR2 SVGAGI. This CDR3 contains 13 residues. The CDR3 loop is CASHTGEDQPQHF. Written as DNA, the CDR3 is TGTGCCAGCCATACAGGGGAGGATCAGCCCCAGCATTTT.

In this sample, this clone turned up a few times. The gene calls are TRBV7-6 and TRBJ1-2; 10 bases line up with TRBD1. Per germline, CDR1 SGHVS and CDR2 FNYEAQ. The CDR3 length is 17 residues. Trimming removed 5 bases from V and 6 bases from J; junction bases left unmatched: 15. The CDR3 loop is CASSVLPPDRGKHGYTF. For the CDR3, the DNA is TGTGCCAGCAGCGTACTCCCCCCGGACAGGGGGAAGCATGGCTACACCTTC.

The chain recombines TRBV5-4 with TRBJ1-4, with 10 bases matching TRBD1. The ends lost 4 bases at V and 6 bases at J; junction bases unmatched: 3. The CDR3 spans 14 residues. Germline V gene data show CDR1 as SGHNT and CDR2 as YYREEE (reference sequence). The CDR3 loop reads CASSRQGADEKLFF. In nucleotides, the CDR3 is TGTGCCAGCAGCCGACAGGGGGCTGATGAAAAACTGTTTTTT.

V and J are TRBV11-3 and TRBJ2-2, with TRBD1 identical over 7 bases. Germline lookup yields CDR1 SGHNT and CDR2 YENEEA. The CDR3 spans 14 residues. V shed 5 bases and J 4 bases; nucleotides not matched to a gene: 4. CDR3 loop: CASSPGTVTGELFF. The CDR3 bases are TGTGCCAGCAGCCCTGGGACAGTCACCGGGGAGCTGTTTTTT.

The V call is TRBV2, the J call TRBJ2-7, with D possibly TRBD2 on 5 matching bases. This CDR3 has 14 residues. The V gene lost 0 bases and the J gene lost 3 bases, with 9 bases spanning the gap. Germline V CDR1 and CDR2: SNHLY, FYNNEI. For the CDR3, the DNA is TGTGCCAGCAGTGAAGCGCGGGCTTACTACGAGCAGTACTTC. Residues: CASSEARAYYEQYF.

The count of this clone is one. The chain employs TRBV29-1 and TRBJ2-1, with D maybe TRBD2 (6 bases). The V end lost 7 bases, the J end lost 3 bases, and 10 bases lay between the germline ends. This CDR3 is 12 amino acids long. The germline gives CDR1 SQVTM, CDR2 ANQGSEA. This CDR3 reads CSGRLDYNEQFF. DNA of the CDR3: TGCAGCGGGCGACTAGACTACAATGAGCAGTTCTTC.

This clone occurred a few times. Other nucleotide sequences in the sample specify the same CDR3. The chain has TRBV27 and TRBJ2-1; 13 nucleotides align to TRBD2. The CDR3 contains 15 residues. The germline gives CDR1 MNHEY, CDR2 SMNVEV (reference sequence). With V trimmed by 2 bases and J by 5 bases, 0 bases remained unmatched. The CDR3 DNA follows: TGTGCCAGCAGTTTAGGGACTAGCGGGAACAATGAGCAGTTCTTC. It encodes CASSLGTSGNNEQFF.

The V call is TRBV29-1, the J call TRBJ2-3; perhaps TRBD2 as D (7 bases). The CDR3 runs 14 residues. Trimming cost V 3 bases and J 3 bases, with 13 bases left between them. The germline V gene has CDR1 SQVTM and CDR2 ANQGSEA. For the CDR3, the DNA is TGCAGCGTTGATTCGGGGGGCAGGACAGATACGCAGTATTTT. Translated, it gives CSVDSGGRTDTQYF.

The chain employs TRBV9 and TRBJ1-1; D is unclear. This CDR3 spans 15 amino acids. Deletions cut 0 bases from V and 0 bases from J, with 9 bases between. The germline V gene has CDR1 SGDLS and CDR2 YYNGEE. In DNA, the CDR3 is TGTGCCAGCAGCGTAGACGGCGGTATGAACACTGAAGCTTTCTTT. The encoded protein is CASSVDGGMNTEAFF.

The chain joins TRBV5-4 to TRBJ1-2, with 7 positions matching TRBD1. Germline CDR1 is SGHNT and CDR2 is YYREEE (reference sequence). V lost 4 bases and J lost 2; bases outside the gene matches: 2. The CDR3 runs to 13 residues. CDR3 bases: TGTGCCAGCAGCCCGGACAGGAACTATGGCTACACCTTC. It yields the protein CASSPDRNYGYTF.

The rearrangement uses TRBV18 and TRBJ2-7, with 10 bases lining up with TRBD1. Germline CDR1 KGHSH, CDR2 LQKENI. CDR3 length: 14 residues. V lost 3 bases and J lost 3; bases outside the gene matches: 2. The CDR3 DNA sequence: TGTGCCAGCTCACCCAGGGACAGGGGCTACGAGCAGTACTTC. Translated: CASSPRDRGYEQYF.

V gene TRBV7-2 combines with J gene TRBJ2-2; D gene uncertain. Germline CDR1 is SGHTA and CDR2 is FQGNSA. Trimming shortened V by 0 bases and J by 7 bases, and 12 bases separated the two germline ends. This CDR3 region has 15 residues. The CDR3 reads CASSLAGAVVGELFF. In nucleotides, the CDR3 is TGTGCCAGCAGCTTAGCTGGTGCGGTGGTCGGGGAGCTGTTTTTT.